This entry lists 5 T cell receptor beta chains sequenced from one sample in a study of cytomegalovirus exposure and HLA in healthy donors. Primers included in the PCR were 60 Vbeta and 13 Jbeta primers. Clones were read by immunoSEQ multiplex PCR, and TCRdb kept only the in-frame ones, dropping some. This table holds around 180,000 clones, approximately 71% found once. Source material: PBMCs. The receptors shown here come from a girl between 10 and 17 years old in good health and CMV-seronegative.

This clone has more than one count but fewer than ten. The rearrangement links TRBV5-1 to TRBJ2-7; 11 positions match TRBD1. Germline V CDR1 and CDR2: SGHRS, YFSETQ. V shed 4 bases, J shed 4 bases, and the junction held 4 bases outside the gene matches. The CDR3 covers 14 residues. CDR3 in DNA: TGCGCCAGCAGCCCCGGGACAGGGGGGTACGAGCAGTACTTC. This codes for CASSPGTGGYEQYF.

This sequence joins TRBV29-1 and TRBJ2-7, with TRBD1 identical over 7 bases. CDR1 is SQVTM and CDR2 is ANQGSEA in the germline V gene. Germline trimming cut 4 bases from V and 4 bases from J; bases unmatched to any gene: 13. The CDR3 runs 15 residues. The CDR3 reads CSVGVATGRGYEQYF. For the CDR3, the DNA is TGCAGCGTTGGCGTGGCGACAGGGAGAGGGTACGAGCAGTACTTC.

The rearrangement links TRBV2 to TRBJ1-2, with D unresolved. V was pared by 3 bases and J by 4 bases, with 15 bases between. Germline CDR1 is SNHLY and CDR2 is FYNNEI. There are 15 residues in the CDR3. The CDR3 is CASSELGVGSYGYTF. The CDR3 DNA follows: TGTGCCAGCAGTGAGTTGGGAGTGGGGAGCTATGGCTACACCTTC.

This clone was detected only a few times. The chain links TRBV29-1 to TRBJ1-2; possibly TRBD1 for D (6 bases). The CDR3 consists of 15 residues. Germline V gene sequence: CDR1 SQVTM, CDR2 ANQGSEA. Trimming cost V 0 bases and J 0 bases, with 11 bases left between them. Written as DNA, the CDR3 is TGCAGCGTTGAAGACCTCCGGACAGCTAACTATGGCTACACCTTC. Its protein is CSVEDLRTANYGYTF.

The chain combines TRBV19 with TRBJ2-7, with TRBD1 matching over 10 bases. The CDR3 length is 15 residues. In germline, CDR1 is LNHDA, CDR2 SQIVND (reference sequence). With V trimmed by 3 bases and J by 5 bases, 7 bases remained unmatched. Here the CDR3 DNA reads TGTGCCAGTAGTATGACCCGGGACAGGGGTCACGAGCAGTACTTC. The encoded protein is CASSMTRDRGHEQYF.